Listed below are T cell receptor beta chains from one sample, sequenced in a study of low-dose radiotherapy and immunotherapy resistance in tumors. TCRdb fed the reads into MiXCR, producing one record per CDR3 protein. The data show more than 90,000 distinct CDR3 sequences, around 20% seen once. The source material was PBMCs, sampled after low-dose radiotherapy plus immunotherapy. Receptor source: a male donor with prostate cancer. Each CDR3 is given with its conserved first and last residue. D genes are given only for firm matches. Clone sizes are shown as once, few, many, or a class for an expanded clone.

TRBD1 | many | TRBJ2-5 | 14 | TRBV7-9 | CASSLLDREETQYF | TGTGCCAGCAGCTTACTGGACAGGGAAGAGACCCAGTACTTC
. | many | TRBJ1-3 | 14 | TRBV20-1 | CSARRGDSGNTIYF | TGCAGTGCTAGACGGGGGGATAGCGGAAACACCATATATTTT
TRBD1 | many | TRBJ1-2 | 19 | TRBV7-7 | CASGCPKPGQGHMDYGYTF | TGTGCTAGCGGGTGCCCAAAACCGGGACAGGGGCATATGGACTATGGCTACACCTTC
TRBD1 | few | TRBJ1-2 | 15 | TRBV7-8 | CASSVDRVMFYGYTF | TGTGCCAGCAGCGTCGACAGGGTTATGTTCTATGGCTACACCTTC
. | few | TRBJ1-4 | 14 | TRBV7-9 | CASSLIAGGEKLFF | TGTGCCAGCAGCTTAATTGCTGGGGGTGAAAAACTGTTTTTT
TRBD1 | many | TRBJ1-1 | 16 | TRBV5-6 | CASSWGQGQSSTEAFF | TGTGCCAGCAGCTGGGGACAGGGACAATCAAGCACTGAAGCTTTCTTT
. | many | TRBJ2-3 | 13 | TRBV5-1 | CATRSGPTDTQYF | TGCGCCACCCGGAGCGGGCCCACAGATACGCAGTATTTT
. | many | TRBJ2-1 | 14 | TRBV2 | CASSEVQFLNEQFF | TGTGCCAGCAGCGAGGTCCAATTCCTCAATGAGCAGTTCTTC
TRBD2 | many | TRBJ2-7 | 14 | TRBV6-6 | CASSFERGGLEQYF | TGTGCCAGCAGTTTCGAGCGGGGGGGCCTTGAGCAGTACTTC
. | many | TRBJ1-6 | 16 | TRBV7-9 | CASSLFGTENNSPLHF | TGTGCCAGCAGCTTATTCGGGACGGAGAATAATTCACCCCTCCACTTT
TRBD1 | many | TRBJ1-1 | 16 | TRBV15 | CATSRDLGTGKAEAFF | TGTGCCACCAGCAGAGATCTTGGGACAGGGAAGGCTGAAGCTTTCTTT
TRBD1 | many | TRBJ2-7 | 14 | TRBV19 | CASSSGTGTYEQYF | TGTGCCAGTAGTAGCGGGACAGGGACTTACGAGCAGTACTTC
TRBD2 | few | TRBJ2-1 | 12 | TRBV20-1 | CSASGGGNEQFF | TGCAGTGCTAGCGGGGGGGGCAATGAGCAGTTCTTC
. | many | TRBJ2-7 | 16 | TRBV21-1 | CASSPLETDDPYEQYF | TGTGCCAGCAGCCCCCTGGAGACCGACGATCCCTACGAGCAGTACTTC
. | many | TRBJ1-5 | 12 | TRBV12-3/TRBV12-4 | CATGIGNQPQHF | TGTGCCACAGGTATAGGCAATCAGCCCCAGCATTTT
. | many | TRBJ2-5 | 13 | TRBV20-1 | CSASDGLQETQYF | TGCAGTGCTAGTGATGGGCTCCAAGAGACCCAGTACTTC